This TCR beta chain stems from a study of vaccination and CD4 T cells after COVID-19. On the study more broadly: In the control cultures, a CEFX pool, an HIV-1 Nef pool, or no peptide was supplied.

Relative to its sample, this clonotype is medium-sized. Antigen unknown. The CDR3 is 14 residues long. In germline, CDR1 is SEHNR, CDR2 FQNEAQ (reference sequence). With 4 bases clipped from V and 2 bases from J, the junction kept 4 bases outside the gene matches. The Oncomine TCR Beta short-read assay was what sequenced the DNA obtained from cultured CD4+ T cells. From the PCR reads, TCRdb called clonotypes with MiXCR, one entry per CDR3 protein. Of some 11,000 distinct CDR3 sequences in the sample, roughly 40% were seen once. Stated treatment: roughly 10-day PBMC culture with coronavirus spike peptide pools or control peptides (ViraFEST assay). After expanding antigen-specific T cells with peptide pools, ViraFEST sequenced their TCRs.

Source: CD4+ T cells from blood, cultured in vitro, taken after SARS-CoV-2 vaccination. This TCR was recovered from a human donor who had recovered from COVID-19. The chain has TRBV7-9 and TRBJ2-5; 7 bases line up with TRBD1. The CDR3 DNA is TGTGCCAGCAGCTCGGGACAGCCACAAGAGACCCAGTACTTC. Protein sequence: CASSSGQPQETQYF.